The 11 T cell receptor beta chains presented below share a single source sample, sequenced in a study of blood T cells in healthy people across ages. Next came a second PCR, run for roughly 6 to 11 cycles, which used a sample-barcoded 5' primer along with a J-beta primer mix. TCRdb processed the 5' RACE reads anew with MiXCR; each CDR3 protein has one entry. The sample records 600,000 to 800,000 distinct CDR3 sequences, roughly half being singletons. The specimen sequenced was blood. Source of these receptors: an elderly woman in good health.

There are many counts of this clonotype. The V call is TRBV20-1, the J call TRBJ2-7, with TRBD2 identical over 14 bases. This CDR3 contains 16 residues. Per the germline V gene, CDR1 is DFQATT and CDR2 is SNEGSKA (reference sequence). Unmatched junction bases numbered 10, after V lost 6 bases and J lost 3 bases. Written as DNA, the CDR3 is TGCAGTGCCTCTGGGACTAGCGGGAGAAGGGTCTACGAGCAGTACTTC. Its translation is CSASGTSGRRVYEQYF.

The sample holds one count of this clonotype. Just one base apart from a much larger clone, this may be a read error. The rearrangement links TRBV10-3 to TRBJ2-1; 8 positions agree with TRBD2. The J call is uncertain, as TRBJ2-7 better fits the DNA end. This CDR3 is built from 16 residues. CDR1 ENHRY and CDR2 SYGVKD come from the germline V gene. CDR3 bases: TGTGCCATCAGTGACAGGAGCGGGAGCTCCTACAATGAGCAGTACTTC. It encodes CAISDRSGSSYNEQYF.

The genes are TRBV2 and TRBJ1-1; D is unclear. Trimming cost V 6 bases and J 1 base, with 9 bases left between them. The CDR3 runs 13 residues. CDR1 is SNHLY and CDR2 is FYNNEI in the germline V gene. In DNA, the CDR3 is TGTGCCAGCAGCTATACAACGAACACTGAAGCTTTCTTT. Amino acid sequence: CASSYTTNTEAFF.

The chain uses TRBV18 and TRBJ1-2; tentatively, D is TRBD1 (5 bases). Germline V gives CDR1 KGHSH, CDR2 LQKENI. Trimming left V 0 bases short and J 3 bases short, with 5 bases between. The CDR3 runs 13 residues. The CDR3 DNA sequence: TGTGCCAGCTCACCACCGGGGGACTATGGCTACACCTTC. This translates into CASSPPGDYGYTF. The full variable domain, in which reference TRBV18 and TRBJ1-2 provide the parts outside the CDR3, is NAGVMQNPRHLVRRRGQEARLRCSPMKGHSHVYWYRQLPEEGLKFMVYLQKENIIDESGMPKERFSAEFPKEGPSILRIQQVVRGDSAAYFCASSPPGDYGYTFGSGTRLTVV.

The chain joins TRBV20-1 to TRBJ1-5; TRBD1 matches 7 bases. This CDR3 spans 15 amino acids. Losses at the gene ends were 0 bases for V and 4 bases for J; bases not matched to a gene: 6. Looked up from germline, CDR1 is DFQATT and CDR2 is SNEGSKA (reference sequence). The CDR3 DNA reads as TGCAGTGCTAGAGAACAGGGGACAAAGAATCAGCCCCAGCATTTT. Amino acid sequence: CSAREQGTKNQPQHF.

This clonotype was observed many times. The chain couples TRBV12-3 or TRBV12-4 to TRBJ2-3, with D maybe TRBD2 (5 bases). V dropped 6 bases and J dropped 4 bases, with 14 bases sitting between them. This CDR3 spans 14 amino acids. In DNA, the CDR3 is TGTGCCAGCAGACAAACTAGTGGGCCAGATACGCAGTATTTT. This translates into CASRQTSGPDTQYF.

This clonotype was observed at least ten times. The rearrangement links TRBV30 to TRBJ1-2; no definite D call. With 7 bases removed from V and 5 bases from J, the gap between germline ends came to 11 bases. This CDR3 region has 11 residues. Germline CDR1 is GTSNPN and CDR2 is SVGIG (reference sequence). The CDR3 loop reads CASTRLYGYTF. The CDR3 region has the DNA TGTGCCTCAACCCGGTTGTATGGCTACACCTTC.

Comments on this clonotype: Without the conserved terminal phenylalanine or tryptophan, this CDR3 likely stems from a read error. The J gene is TRBJ2-1, the V gene TRBV2; no clear D. This CDR3 region has 11 residues. V was shortened by 6 bases and J by 7 bases, with 7 bases between the two germline ends. Looked up from germline, CDR1 is SNHLY and CDR2 is FYNNEI. The CDR3 DNA reads TGTGCCAGCAGCGTTTATAATGAGCAGTTCTCC. Translated: CASSVYNEQFS.

The chain employs TRBV4-3 and TRBJ2-5; D is uncertain. V gave up 0 bases and J gave up 11 bases, with 22 bases separating them. This CDR3 is 16 amino acids long. CDR1 and CDR2 (germline): LGHNA, YSLEER. For the CDR3, the DNA is TGCGCCAGCAGCCAAGATGCTCCACGGAATGAAGATGAGCAGTACTTC. It encodes CASSQDAPRNEDEQYF.

With respect to this clonotype: At one boundary the junction diverges from the germline segment, which might be a read error. The chain joins TRBV5-1 to TRBJ2-5; 9 nucleotides align to TRBD1. Per the germline V gene, CDR1 is SGHRS and CDR2 is YFSETQ. The CDR3 is 14 residues long. The CDR3 coding sequence is TGCGCCAGCAGCTCCCGGGACAGGGTCGGGACCCGGTACTTC. This sequence encodes CASSSRDRVGTRYF.

This clonotype came up many times. This chain links TRBV9 with TRBJ2-7, with a possible D match to TRBD2 (6 bases). The V end was cut by 0 bases, the J end by 3 bases, with 10 bases between. Germline V gene data show CDR1 as SGDLS and CDR2 as YYNGEE. This CDR3 spans 14 amino acids. The CDR3 bases are TGTGCCAGCAGCGTAGGGGACTCGTACTACGAGCAGTACTTC. It is translated as CASSVGDSYYEQYF.